This entry lists 10 T cell receptor beta chains sequenced from one sample in a study of response to subunit inactivated influenza vaccine (dated by TCRdb to 2016 to 2018). Library preparation employed RT-PCR. The sample was run on an Illumina HiSeq 2500. TCRdb handled the public reads itself, with Q25 trimming in fastp and clone calling in MiXCR, and kept productive beta chains. Rows with one shared CDR3 protein collapse into an entry with the most common genes and DNA. The sample records 170,000 or so distinct CDR3 sequences, about 10% of which are singletons. Roughly 40% of the sample is held by the ten biggest clonotypes. Specimen: CD8+ T cells sorted from PBMCs, collected less than 25 months after vaccination. The receptors originated from a man between 50 and 70 years old who received an inactivated influenza vaccine. Donor details come from another sample of the same person, matched by shared clones.

The rearrangement uses TRBV10-3 and TRBJ2-4; perhaps TRBD1 as D (6 bases). The CDR3 length is 15 residues. Germline CDR1 reads ENHRY; CDR2 reads SYGVKD. Trimming stripped 6 bases from V and 0 bases from J, with 12 bases between. The CDR3 sequence: CAIRNTGRAKNIQYF. The CDR3 region has the DNA TGTGCCATCAGGAATACAGGGCGAGCCAAAAACATTCAGTACTTC.

This clonotype was seen only a few times. The chain links TRBV9 to TRBJ2-7; no definite D call. The length of the CDR3 is 14 residues. Deletions cut 0 bases from V and 7 bases from J, with 14 bases between. Germline-derived CDR1 and CDR2 are SGDLS and YYNGEE. The CDR3 DNA reads TGTGCCAGCAGCGTAGGCGCAGGTGGTTGGGAGCAGTACTTC. Its protein product is CASSVGAGGWEQYF.

The chain employs TRBV14 and TRBJ1-2; D is unresolved. Germline CDR1 SGHDN, CDR2 FVKESK. Between the trimmed V and J ends, which lost 0 bases and 8 bases, there was a span of 16 bases. The length of the CDR3 is 15 residues. The CDR3 loop reads CASSQDSVGLLGYTF. CDR3 DNA sequence: TGTGCCAGCAGCCAAGATTCAGTTGGGCTCCTGGGCTACACCTTC.

This clonotype occurred a few times. The chain couples TRBV7-9 to TRBJ2-7; 10 bases line up with TRBD1. The CDR3 runs to 15 residues. The ends lost 4 bases at V and 2 bases at J; junction bases unmatched: 5. Per germline, CDR1 SEHNR and CDR2 FQNEAQ (reference sequence). The CDR3 is CASSSSGQGTYEQYF. CDR3 in DNA: TGTGCCAGCAGCTCCTCGGGACAGGGGACCTACGAGCAGTACTTC.

This clonotype occurred a few times. The CDR3, as DNA: TGCAGTGCTAGTGAAGTTTTAGCGGGGGGCCCCCAGGGCCAAGAGACCCAGTACTTC. Its translation: CSASEVLAGGPQGQETQYF. This chain connects TRBV20-1 to TRBJ2-5, with 10 bases matching TRBD2. J gave up 1 base and V 3 bases, and 17 bases lay outside the gene matches. The CDR3 runs 19 residues. Germline V gives CDR1 DFQATT, CDR2 SNEGSKA (reference sequence).

The chain joins TRBV15 to TRBJ1-4; D may be TRBD1 (5 bases). Germline V gives CDR1 LNHNV, CDR2 YYDKDF (reference sequence). V lost 0 bases and J 8 bases, leaving 16 bases between the germline ends. The CDR3 extends over 16 amino acids. CDR3 loop: CATSRESGDLGEKLFF. DNA for the CDR3: TGTGCCACCAGCAGAGAAAGCGGGGACTTAGGGGAAAAACTGTTTTTT.

This chain links TRBV28 with TRBJ2-3; D unclear. Trimming pared 6 bases from V and 0 bases from J, leaving 7 bases between. The CDR3 contains 13 residues. The V gene's germline CDR1 is MDHEN and CDR2 SYDVKM. The CDR3 DNA reads as TGTGCCAGCAGGGTGGCGAGCACAGATACGCAGTATTTT. It yields the protein CASRVASTDTQYF.

The chain is built from TRBV10-3 and TRBJ2-1, with 12 bases matching TRBD2. This CDR3 contains 15 residues. Germline loops: CDR1 ENHRY, CDR2 SYGVKD. J was trimmed by 4 bases and V by 4 bases; bases with no gene match: 2. The CDR3 DNA reads TGTGCCATCAGTGGGACTAGCGGGGAGTACAATGAGCAGTTCTTC. Translated, it gives CAISGTSGEYNEQFF.

This clonotype was counted only a few times. The chain recombines TRBV4-2 with TRBJ2-7; D is unresolved. Germline V gives CDR1 LGHNA, CDR2 YNFKEQ. The CDR3 spans 15 residues. Trimming removed 0 bases at V and 1 base at J, with 10 bases between. CDR3 residues: CASSQESGSSYEQYF. CDR3 nucleotide sequence: TGTGCCAGCAGCCAAGAGTCAGGTTCGTCCTACGAGCAGTACTTC.

Regarding this clonotype: At one boundary the junction diverges from the germline segment, which might be a read error. The chain couples TRBV2 to TRBJ2-1; 8 nucleotides match TRBD1. Germline V CDR1 and CDR2: SNHLY, FYNNEI. The CDR3 consists of 14 residues. The CDR3 bases are TGTGCCAGCAGTTGGACAGGGCCATACAATGAGCGGTTCTTC. Amino acid sequence: CASSWTGPYNERFF.